What follows is one TCR beta chain and its context. Its target is not known. The PCR had 60 Vbeta and 13 Jbeta primers. TCRdb's table, derived via immunoSEQ multiplex PCR, lists solely in-frame clones and lacks some. The sample lists about 170,000 clones; 60% to 85% were seen once. V shed 3 bases and J shed 11 bases, with 16 bases lying between them. Germline V CDR1 and CDR2: SGHTA, FQGNSA. The CDR3 has 14 amino acids. These data come from a study of cytomegalovirus exposure and HLA in healthy donors. Study-level findings and limits: Only CMV serostatus was available as immune exposure information. Being indistinguishable, some V segments were excluded, TRBV6-2 and TRBV6-3 among them. Several top significant clusters appeared, in a later analysis, to be linked to common viral pathogens.

Donors sampled were nominally healthy, though unrecorded immune exposures were likely. The clonotype was recovered from a female donor in good health and CMV-seronegative. Material: PBMCs. The V call is TRBV7-2, the J call TRBJ1-4; possible D gene TRBD1, 6 bases. CDR3 DNA: TGTGCCAGCAGCTTTGGGGGGGCGGGTAGTAAACTGTTTTTT. Encoded protein: CASSFGGAGSKLFF.